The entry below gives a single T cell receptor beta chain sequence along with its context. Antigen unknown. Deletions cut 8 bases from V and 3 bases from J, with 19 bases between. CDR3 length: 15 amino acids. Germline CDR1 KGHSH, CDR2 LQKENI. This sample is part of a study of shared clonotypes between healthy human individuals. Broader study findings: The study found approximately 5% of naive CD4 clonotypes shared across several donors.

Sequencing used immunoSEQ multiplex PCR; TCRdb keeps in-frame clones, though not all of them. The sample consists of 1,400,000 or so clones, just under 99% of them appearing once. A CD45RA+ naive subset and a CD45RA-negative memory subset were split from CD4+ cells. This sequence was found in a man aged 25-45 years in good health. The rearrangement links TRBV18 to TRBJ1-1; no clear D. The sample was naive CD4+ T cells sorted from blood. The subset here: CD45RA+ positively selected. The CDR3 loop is CASRPSQALDTEAFF. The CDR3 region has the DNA TGTGCCAGCCGGCCCTCCCAGGCCTTGGACACTGAAGCTTTCTTT.